Listed below are T cell receptor beta chains from one sample, sequenced in a study of cytomegalovirus exposure and HLA in healthy donors. Assay used: immunoSEQ multiplex PCR; TCRdb lists only in-frame clones, some missing. The sample lists about 150,000 clones, about three quarters occurring once. The sample was PBMCs. These receptor sequences come from a man aged 45-65 years in good health and CMV-seropositive. Both conserved end residues are part of each CDR3.

V gene | CDR3 protein
TRBV28 | CASSSTGGPYQPQHF
TRBV19 | CASSIGARGYRNEQFF
TRBV7-9 | CSSSQDRGEAFF
TRBV15 | CATSSRADRGSLKLFF
TRBV27 | CASRKLSGVELLEQYF
TRBV2 | CAVQGTTYEQYF
TRBV5-6 | CASSFSDRPTYEQYF
TRBV11-2 | CASSSGTHSYEQYF
TRBV5-1 | CASSNAAGRPTDTQYF
TRBV4-1 | CASSQESVAENEQFF
TRBV2 | CASSERDEGALDEQYF
TRBV7-8 | CASSLPGGSEAFF
TRBV18 | CASSQRTGGGLDGYTF
TRBV7-9 | CASSHADRGFIPHTF
TRBV7-8 | CASSLPRAGANVLTF
TRBV5-4 | CASSLAGGMNTEAFF
TRBV5-4 | CASSSSTARYEQYF
TRBV5-4 | CASSLGASGGATTQYF
TRBV5-1 | CASSFASSPQETQYF
TRBV7-8 | CASSLEVGQIYEQYF
TRBV2 | CASRGTGIETQYF
TRBV27 | CASSFRDSQETQYF
TRBV6-5 | CASSYYRGTYEQYF
TRBV27 | CASSLYSFTGNEKLFF
TRBV6-5 | CASSYRGTGNTEAFF
TRBV2 | CASKFGQTNTGELFF
TRBV5-1 | CASSPGGGRQETQYF
TRBV7-2 | CASSLAGGMEEKLFF
TRBV7-8 | CASSFVQGKGGNTIYF
TRBV7-2 | CASSFRQGAGGYTF
TRBV11-3 | CASSAGLAGREETQYF
TRBV2 | CASKVSATLREQYF